This entry lists 19 T cell receptor beta chains sequenced from one sample in a study of CD8+CD57+ T cells in acquired aplastic anemia. Researchers used genomic DNA as the template to profile TCR beta VDJ and CDR3. Each CDR3 protein is one row after TCRdb ran MiXCR on the reads. The sample has some 410,000 distinct CDR3 sequences; 65% to 80% are singletons. The sample comprised sorted CD4+, CD8+, or CD8+CD57+ T cells (not recorded which) from PBMCs. These TCRs come from a human donor in good health, serving as a control.

The J gene is TRBJ2-3, the V gene TRBV20-1, with 7 bases matching TRBD2. The V gene's germline CDR1 is DFQATT and CDR2 SNEGSKA (reference sequence). The CDR3 contains 15 residues. V shed 6 bases, J shed 5 bases, and the junction held 14 bases outside the gene matches. The CDR3 DNA reads as TGCAGTGCCTGGGGAGGGGAGAACACTGGAGATACGCAGTATTTT. Its translation is CSAWGGENTGDTQYF.

As regards this clonotype: Germline is not matched at one junction end, which may reflect a read error. DNA for the CDR3: TGTGCCACCAGCCAGGGAATAAGAACCAATCAGCCCCAGCACTTT. Amino acid sequence: CATSQGIRTNQPQHF. J is TRBJ1-5 and V is TRBV15; possibly TRBD1 for D (5 bases). CDR3 length equals 15 residues. Looked up from germline, CDR1 is LNHNV and CDR2 is YYDKDF (reference sequence).

This chain links TRBV18 with TRBJ1-1; D gene ambiguous. The CDR3 consists of 11 residues. V was clipped by 3 bases and J by 5 bases, with 4 bases between them. Germline-derived CDR1 and CDR2 are KGHSH and LQKENI. The CDR3 region has the DNA TGTGCCAGCTCACCTGGGACTGAAGCTTTCTTT. Translating it yields CASSPGTEAFF.

A remark on this clonotype: The junction departs from the called germline gene at one end, perhaps through a read error. CDR3 in DNA: TGTGCCAGCAGTGTCAGCGGGGAGCCTTATAATGAGGAGTTCTTC. Its protein is CASSVSGEPYNEEFF. The rearrangement joins TRBV10-3 to TRBJ2-1; 7 bases match TRBD2. Germline loops: CDR1 ENHRY, CDR2 SYGVKD. The CDR3 runs 15 residues.

V gene TRBV7-9 combines with J gene TRBJ2-3, with no clear D. Per germline, CDR1 SEHNR and CDR2 FQNEAQ (reference sequence). The CDR3 totals 15 residues. Trimming stripped 5 bases from V and 15 bases from J, with 27 bases between. The CDR3: CASSDPVARSYSYYF. The DNA for the CDR3 is TGTGCCAGCAGCGACCCTGTGGCCAGAAGCTATAGCTACTATTTT.

The V and J genes are TRBV20-1 and TRBJ2-2, with a tentative D call TRBD2 (6 bases). The V and J ends lost 5 bases and 3 bases respectively, with 16 bases between them. This CDR3 region has 15 residues. The germline CDR1 and CDR2 sequences are DFQATT and SNEGSKA (reference sequence). Here the CDR3 DNA reads TGCAGTGCTGGAAGACTAGGGGAAGACACCGGGGAGCTGTTTTTT. Translating it yields CSAGRLGEDTGELFF.

The V and J genes are TRBV2 and TRBJ2-7; D is unclear. The germline V gene encodes CDR1 SNHLY and CDR2 FYNNEI. Trimming shortened V by 6 bases and J by 3 bases, and 9 bases separated the two germline ends. The CDR3 runs to 12 residues. The CDR3 DNA sequence: TGTGCCAGCAGGCAGGCCGACTACGAGCAGTACTTC. It is translated as CASRQADYEQYF.

Remarks on this clonotype: Without the conserved terminal phenylalanine or tryptophan, this CDR3 likely stems from a read error. The J gene is TRBJ1-2, the V gene TRBV20-1; a weak D match, TRBD1 (5 bases). Trimming stripped 6 bases from V and 8 bases from J, with 16 bases between. The CDR3 covers 12 residues. Germline lookup yields CDR1 DFQATT and CDR2 SNEGSKA (reference sequence). CDR3 bases: TGCAGTGCCCGTTGGGGAGGGGAAGGCTACACCTTA. This sequence encodes CSARWGGEGYTL.

This clonotype appeared a few times. The chain uses TRBV20-1 and TRBJ2-7; D may match TRBD1 or TRBD2 (5 bases each). V dropped 4 bases and J dropped 5 bases, with 12 bases sitting between them. CDR1 DFQATT and CDR2 SNEGSKA come from the germline V gene (reference sequence). The CDR3 length is 12 residues. The DNA for the CDR3 is TGCAGTGCTACTTCAGGGAGCCACGAGCAGTACTTC. Translation gives CSATSGSHEQYF.

Turning to this clonotype: One junction end disagrees with the germline gene, perhaps due to a read error. The chain employs TRBV29-1 and TRBJ2-7; a weak D match, TRBD1 (5 bases). The CDR3 sequence is 12 residues long. Germline CDR1 reads SQVTM; CDR2 reads ANQGSEA. CDR3 in amino acids: CSVSEQVGDEDF. CDR3 nucleotide sequence: TGCAGCGTCAGCGAACAGGTAGGCGATGAGGACTTC.

CDR3 sequence: CASSQAQSYGYTFF. The CDR3 nucleotides read TGTGCCAGCAGTCAAGCGCAGTCCTATGGCTACACCTTCTTC. The chain is built from TRBV7-6 and TRBJ2-1; no reliable D call. Per germline, CDR1 SGHVS and CDR2 FNYEAQ. Trimming removed 6 bases at V and 16 bases at J, with 25 bases between. The CDR3 is 14 residues long.

Comment on this clonotype: It may be a read error: a sequence one base away is much more abundant. The rearrangement uses TRBV12-3 or TRBV12-4 and TRBJ1-3; D call uncertain. The CDR3 extends over 14 amino acids. The CDR3 loop is CASGREWAGNTVYF. CDR3 DNA sequence: TGTGCCAGCGGGAGGGAATGGGCTGGAAACACCGTATATTTT.

This clonotype has more than one count but fewer than ten. The V call is TRBV6-1, the J call TRBJ1-1; 10 bases fit TRBD1. V shed 7 bases and J 11 bases; nucleotides not matched to a gene: 10. In germline, CDR1 is MNHNS, CDR2 SASEGT. This CDR3 region has 13 residues. In nucleotides, the CDR3 is TGTGCCAGCAATGGCGGGGACAGGGGATGGGCTTTCTTT. Its translation is CASNGGDRGWAFF.

This clonotype came up once. The chain links TRBV5-5 to TRBJ2-3, with TRBD1 as a possible D gene (5 bases). This CDR3 has 15 amino acids. Per germline, CDR1 SGHKS and CDR2 YYEKEE (reference sequence). V was cut by 2 bases and J by 0 bases, with 10 bases left in between. CDR3 amino acids: CASSLDGASTDTQYF. DNA of the CDR3: TGTGCCAGCAGCTTAGATGGGGCAAGCACAGATACGCAGTATTTT.

The rearrangement joins TRBV5-1 to TRBJ1-6, with 10 positions matching TRBD1. Germline assignment: CDR1 SGHRS and CDR2 YFSETQ. The CDR3 extends over 19 amino acids. The V gene end was trimmed by 0 bases and the J gene end by 4 bases; junction bases not matched to a gene: 10. The DNA of the CDR3 is TGCGCCAGCAGCTTGGACGGACAGGGGGATTACATTTATAATTCACCCCTCCACTTT. Protein sequence: CASSLDGQGDYIYNSPLHF.

For this clonotype: One end of the junction varies from germline; a read error may be responsible. J is TRBJ2-2 and V is TRBV29-1; either TRBD1 or TRBD2 may supply D (5 bases each). The CDR3 has 13 residues. The V gene's germline CDR1 is SQVTM and CDR2 ANQGSEA. The CDR3 DNA reads as TGCAGCGGTTGGACAAGCGGTACCGGGGAACTGTTTTTT. Its translation is CSGWTSGTGELFF.

Only one count was recorded for this clonotype. This CDR3 is CASSPGPNYDQYFYF. The CDR3 DNA reads TGTGCCAGCAGTCCGGGGCCTAACTACGACCAGTACTTCTACTTC. This chain connects TRBV7-3 to TRBJ2-7; perhaps D is TRBD1 or TRBD2 (5 bases each). V was trimmed by 6 bases and J by 13 bases, leaving 28 bases between them. The CDR3 contains 15 residues. Germline V gives CDR1 SGHTA, CDR2 FQGTGA.

The V call is TRBV7-6, the J call TRBJ2-1, with TRBD2 matching over 7 bases. CDR1 is SGHVS, CDR2 FNYEAQ, per germline. The CDR3 is made up of 12 amino acids. V dropped 1 base and J dropped 15; count of bases not matched to a gene: 6. CDR3 sequence (DNA): TGTGCCAGCAGCTTAGGGGGGGGTGCGCCGTTCTTC. It specifies CASSLGGGAPFF.

As DNA, the CDR3 is TGTGCCACCAGCCCACCGGGACAGAAATACGAGCAGTACTTC. This sequence encodes CATSPPGQKYEQYF. J is TRBJ2-7 and V is TRBV15; the match to TRBD1 covers 7 bases. The CDR3 contains 14 residues. The trim removed 5 bases at V and 4 bases at J, leaving 8 bases unmatched. Looked up from germline, CDR1 is LNHNV and CDR2 is YYDKDF (reference sequence).